The 26 T cell receptor beta chains in this list originate from one sample, sequenced in a study of T-cell reconstitution after alpha-beta-depleted transplantation in children. TCRbeta library preparation incorporated unique molecular identifiers. TCRdb called the PCR reads again in MiXCR, with one record for every CDR3 protein. The table shows approximately 640,000 distinct CDR3 sequences, with roughly 17% occurring only once. The sequencing here drew on PBMCs from the stem cell graft donor, taken from the stem cell graft. These receptors originate from a human donor who donated a stem cell graft to a child with acute myeloid leukemia.

CDR3 region: CASSFYPGTVNEKLFF. CDR3 in DNA: TGTGCCAGCAGTTTCTACCCCGGGACAGTTAATGAAAAACTGTTTTTT. This sequence joins TRBV27 and TRBJ1-4; 7 bases align to TRBD1. CDR1 is MNHEY, CDR2 SMNVEV, per germline (reference sequence). The CDR3 sequence is 16 residues long. V lost 3 bases to trimming and J lost 4 bases; unmatched junction nucleotides: 8.

Ten or more counts support this clonotype. V is TRBV20-1 and J is TRBJ1-1, with D possibly being TRBD1 (5 bases). The ends were cut back, 6 bases at V and 0 bases at J, with 11 bases in the middle. Looked up from germline, CDR1 is DFQATT and CDR2 is SNEGSKA (reference sequence). CDR3 length: 13 amino acids. The CDR3 nucleotides are TGCAGTGCCCCAGGGTCCTTGAACACTGAAGCTTTCTTT. This codes for CSAPGSLNTEAFF.

A note on this clonotype: A much larger clonotype is one base distant, so this may be a read error. The gene calls are TRBV29-1 and TRBJ2-1; D is undetermined. From germline, CDR1 is SQVTM and CDR2 ANQGSEA. The CDR3 covers 14 residues. DNA of the CDR3: TGCAGCGTTGACGCGCTGAGCTCCTACAATGCGCAGTTCTTC. Its protein product is CSVDALSSYNAQFF.

This clonotype was found a few times. The V gene is TRBV24-1, the J gene TRBJ1-2; no reliable D call. CDR1 is KGHDR, CDR2 SFDVKD, per germline. The CDR3 sequence is 11 residues long. V was trimmed by 1 base and J by 8 bases, leaving 4 bases between them. As DNA, the CDR3 is TGTGCCACCAGTGATTTAAAAGGCTACACCTTC. Protein: CATSDLKGYTF.

This clonotype showed up just a few times. The genes are TRBV25-1 and TRBJ2-5; D may match TRBD1 or TRBD2 (5 bases each). CDR3 size: 15 residues. Trimming took off 0 bases at V and 0 bases at J, with 8 bases between the two ends. CDR1 is MGHDK, CDR2 SYGVNS, per germline. Here the CDR3 reads CASSEYWGNQETQYF. CDR3 bases: TGTGCCAGCAGTGAATATTGGGGGAACCAAGAGACCCAGTACTTC.

The sample holds many counts of this clonotype. V usage is TRBV20-1 and J usage is TRBJ2-7; TRBD2 matches at 9 bases. J was trimmed by 9 bases and V by 2 bases; bases with no gene match: 11. The CDR3 is made up of 14 amino acids. Germline V gene data show CDR1 as DFQATT and CDR2 as SNEGSKA (reference sequence). In DNA form, the CDR3 reads TGCAGTGCTAGAATTCTAGAGCGGGGGGCTGGGCAGTACGTC. Translating it yields CSARILERGAGQYV.

The rearrangement joins TRBV7-2 to TRBJ1-5, with 10 bases aligning to TRBD1. The trim removed 0 bases at V and 8 bases at J, leaving 7 bases unmatched. CDR1 is SGHTA and CDR2 is FQGNSA in the germline V gene. This CDR3 has 16 residues. The CDR3 DNA is TGTGCCAGCAGCTTAGCCGGGGGACAGGGGACGGAGCCCCAGCATTTT. It encodes CASSLAGGQGTEPQHF.

This clonotype was observed at least ten times. The V and J genes are TRBV20-1 and TRBJ1-1; D remains ambiguous. Trimming shortened V by 6 bases and J by 1 base, and 15 bases separated the two germline ends. The CDR3 extends over 14 amino acids. CDR1 is DFQATT and CDR2 is SNEGSKA in the germline V gene (reference sequence). The CDR3 DNA reads TGCAGTGCCCCTGACTTCGTGAAGAACACTGAAGCTTTCTTT. Its translation is CSAPDFVKNTEAFF.

The chain uses TRBV9 and TRBJ2-3, with 7 bases fitting TRBD2. The junction had 6 bases not matched to a gene; V was cut back by 2 bases and J by 3 bases. The CDR3 sequence is 15 residues long. Germline V gene data show CDR1 as SGDLS and CDR2 as YYNGEE. The CDR3 DNA is TGTGCCAGCAGCGTGGGGCGGGGGTGGACAGATACGCAGTATTTT. Protein product: CASSVGRGWTDTQYF.

V is TRBV5-1 and J is TRBJ2-6, with TRBD1 matching over 7 bases. V shed 6 bases, J shed 3 bases, and the junction held 12 bases outside the gene matches. CDR3 length: 17 residues. Germline V gene sequence: CDR1 SGHRS, CDR2 YFSETQ. As DNA, the CDR3 is TGCGCCAGCACTTGGGACAGTGCCTCTGGTGGGGCCAACGTCCTGACTTTC. Translated: CASTWDSASGGANVLTF.

This clonotype appeared a few times. The rearrangement links TRBV6-5 to TRBJ2-3, with a tentative D call TRBD2 (6 bases). Trimming left V 4 bases short and J 5 bases short, with 13 bases between. This CDR3 is built from 14 residues. Per the germline V gene, CDR1 is MNHEY and CDR2 is SVGAGI. CDR3 loop: CASSFGPGEDTQYF. Written as DNA, the CDR3 is TGTGCCAGCAGTTTTGGTCCGGGGGAAGATACGCAGTATTTT.

This clonotype was seen repeatedly, ten times or more. The chain has TRBV11-2 and TRBJ1-6; D is unresolved. Between the trimmed V and J ends, which lost 5 bases and 10 bases, there was a span of 15 bases. Germline V gene lookup returns CDR1 SGHAT and CDR2 FQNNGV. The CDR3 is 14 residues long. CDR3 sequence: CASSAEVVASPLHF. In DNA, the CDR3 is TGTGCCAGCAGCGCGGAAGTAGTTGCATCACCCCTCCACTTT.

This clonotype was seen repeatedly, ten times or more. This chain joins TRBV20-1 and TRBJ1-5, with 10 bases fitting TRBD1. Germline-derived CDR1 and CDR2 are DFQATT and SNEGSKA (reference sequence). Unmatched junction bases numbered 8, after V lost 3 bases and J lost 9 bases. This CDR3 region has 14 residues. CDR3 residues: CSASGTGAIRPQHF. As DNA, the CDR3 is TGCAGTGCTAGTGGGACAGGGGCAATTAGGCCCCAGCATTTT.

As regards this clonotype: A much larger clone lies a single base off, so this may be a read error. V and J are TRBV4-1 and TRBJ2-7; D possibly corresponds to TRBD2 (6 bases). Germline-derived CDR1 and CDR2 are MGHRA and YSYEKL. There are 13 residues in the CDR3. This CDR3 reads CAISPGGDYEQYV. The CDR3 bases are TGTGCCATCAGCCCCGGGGGAGACTACGAGCAGTACGTC.

This clonotype came up many times. The chain employs TRBV13 and TRBJ2-7; 7 positions match TRBD1. V gave up 1 base and J gave up 0 bases; unmatched junction bases: 3. The CDR3 has 15 amino acids. Germline V gene sequence: CDR1 PRHDT, CDR2 FYEKMQ (reference sequence). CDR3 sequence (DNA): TGTGCCAGCAGCTTAGTGGGACAGACCTCCTACGAGCAGTACTTC. Its protein product is CASSLVGQTSYEQYF.

There are many counts of this clonotype. The rearrangement uses TRBV7-2 and TRBJ2-7, with a possible D match to TRBD2 (5 bases). CDR1 and CDR2 from the germline V gene are SGHTA and FQGNSA. Trimming took 5 bases from V and 3 from J, leaving 8 bases between them. CDR3 size: 12 residues. The CDR3 DNA reads as TGTGCCAGCAGCGACGGACTCTACGAGCAGTACTTC. As protein: CASSDGLYEQYF.

This clonotype was picked up a small number of times. V is TRBV4-1 and J is TRBJ1-5; the D gene is possibly TRBD1 (5 bases). This CDR3 region has 14 residues. The germline CDR1 and CDR2 sequences are MGHRA and YSYEKL. V lost 1 base, J lost 9 bases, and 13 bases lay in between. In DNA, the CDR3 is TGCGCCAGCAGCCAAGTAAGGGGCGTAGCGCCCCAGCATTTT. It translates to CASSQVRGVAPQHF.

The chain carries TRBV12-3 or TRBV12-4 and TRBJ2-3; TRBD2 matches at 9 bases. With V trimmed by 7 bases and J by 4 bases, 12 bases remained unmatched. The CDR3 consists of 16 residues. This chain's CDR3 is CASTGGKRGAADTQYF. CDR3 nucleotide sequence: TGTGCCAGCACGGGAGGGAAGCGGGGGGCCGCAGATACGCAGTATTTT.

This clonotype was observed at least ten times. V and J are TRBV20-1 and TRBJ1-5; D might be TRBD1 (5 bases). V lost 6 bases to trimming and J lost 5 bases, with 17 bases between them. This CDR3 spans 14 amino acids. The germline V gene has CDR1 DFQATT and CDR2 SNEGSKA (reference sequence). The CDR3 coding sequence is TGCAGTGCCGGCAATAACAGGCGCGATCAGCCCCAGCATTTT. Protein: CSAGNNRRDQPQHF.

This rearrangement joins TRBV5-1 to TRBJ1-6; D unclear. The germline V gene encodes CDR1 SGHRS and CDR2 YFSETQ. Between the trimmed V and J ends, which lost 0 bases and 7 bases, there was a span of 17 bases. The CDR3 is 17 residues long. DNA of the CDR3: TGCGCCAGCAGCTTGGTACCGGACGGAGACATGAATTCACCCCTCCACTTT. It is translated as CASSLVPDGDMNSPLHF.

This rearrangement joins TRBV6-5 to TRBJ2-6, with 11 bases fitting TRBD2. CDR1 and CDR2 from the germline V gene are MNHEY and SVGAGI. Germline trimming cut 2 bases from V and 0 bases from J; bases unmatched to any gene: 6. The CDR3 length is 19 residues. CDR3 nucleotides: TGTGCCAGCAGTTACGGTTCTAGCGGGGGGTACTCTGGGGCCAACGTCCTGACTTTC. It codes for CASSYGSSGGYSGANVLTF.

The table lists this clonotype with many counts. V is TRBV20-1 and J is TRBJ2-1, with D possibly being TRBD2 (7 bases). Germline V gene data show CDR1 as DFQATT and CDR2 as SNEGSKA (reference sequence). This CDR3 has 15 residues. Trimming pared 1 base from V and 6 bases from J, leaving 16 bases between. The CDR3 DNA is TGCAGTGCTAGAGCAGGGGACTACTCTTCCAATGAGCAGTTCTTC. Translated: CSARAGDYSSNEQFF.

A few counts support this clonotype. V is TRBV5-6 and J is TRBJ2-2; perhaps TRBD1 as D (5 bases). The germline gives CDR1 SGHDT, CDR2 YYEEEE. The CDR3 length is 13 residues. The V and J ends lost 2 bases and 6 bases respectively, with 8 bases between them. CDR3 loop: CASSFSRAGELFF. CDR3 DNA sequence: TGTGCCAGCAGCTTTAGCAGGGCCGGGGAGCTGTTTTTT.

This clonotype was recorded once. Here the CDR3 DNA reads TGCGCCAGCAGCCTACCCTGGGGTTCTAGCACAGATACGCAGTATTTT. This codes for CASSLPWGSSTDTQYF. This chain connects TRBV5-1 to TRBJ2-3; D is unresolved. Deletions cut 4 bases from V and 0 bases from J, with 15 bases between. The length of the CDR3 is 16 residues. The germline CDR1 and CDR2 sequences are SGHRS and YFSETQ.

V and J are TRBV15 and TRBJ1-1, with D hard to call. Trimming shortened V by 6 bases and J by 0 bases, and 8 bases separated the two germline ends. The CDR3 sequence is 13 residues long. In germline, CDR1 is LNHNV, CDR2 YYDKDF (reference sequence). CDR3 sequence reads: CATRRAMNTEAFF. The CDR3 DNA is TGTGCCACCAGGCGGGCCATGAACACTGAAGCTTTCTTT.

V is TRBV20-1 and J is TRBJ2-3, with TRBD2 identical over 13 bases. The CDR3 is 15 amino acids. CDR1 is DFQATT and CDR2 is SNEGSKA in the germline V gene (reference sequence). With V trimmed by 5 bases and J by 3 bases, 5 bases remained unmatched. The CDR3, as DNA: TGCAGTGCTCCGGGACTAGCGGGGCGGACAGATACGCAGTATTTT. As protein: CSAPGLAGRTDTQYF.